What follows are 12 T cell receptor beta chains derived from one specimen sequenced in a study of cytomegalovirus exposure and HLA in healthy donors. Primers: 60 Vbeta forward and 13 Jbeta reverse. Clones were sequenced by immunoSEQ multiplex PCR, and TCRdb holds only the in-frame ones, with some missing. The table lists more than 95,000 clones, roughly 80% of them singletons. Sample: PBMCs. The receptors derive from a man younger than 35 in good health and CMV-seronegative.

CDR3 sequence reads: CASNIQQGANYGYTF. CDR3 in DNA: TGTGCCAGCAACATACAACAGGGGGCCAACTATGGCTACACCTTC. J is TRBJ1-2 and V is TRBV2, with TRBD1 matching 9 bases. The CDR3 extends over 15 amino acids. Germline CDR1 is SNHLY and CDR2 is FYNNEI. The ends lost 7 bases at V and 2 bases at J; junction bases unmatched: 8.

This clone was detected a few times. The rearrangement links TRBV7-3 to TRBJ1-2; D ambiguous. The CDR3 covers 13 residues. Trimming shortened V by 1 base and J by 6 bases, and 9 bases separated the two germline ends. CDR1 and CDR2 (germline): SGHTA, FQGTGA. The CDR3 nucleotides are TGTGCCAGCAGCTTAAGGGCAGGTCATGGCTACACCTTC. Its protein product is CASSLRAGHGYTF.

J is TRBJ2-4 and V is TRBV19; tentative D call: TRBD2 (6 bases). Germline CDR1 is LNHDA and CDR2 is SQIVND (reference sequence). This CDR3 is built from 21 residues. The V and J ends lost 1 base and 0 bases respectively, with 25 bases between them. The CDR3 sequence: CASSIAPGTGVSSLAKNIQYF. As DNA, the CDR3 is TGTGCCAGTAGTATAGCCCCCGGGACGGGAGTGTCCTCTCTAGCCAAAAACATTCAGTACTTC.

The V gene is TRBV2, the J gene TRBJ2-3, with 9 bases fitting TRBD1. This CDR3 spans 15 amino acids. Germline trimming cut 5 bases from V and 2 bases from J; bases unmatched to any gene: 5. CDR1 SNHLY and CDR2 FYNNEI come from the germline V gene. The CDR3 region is CASSLGTGFTDTQYF. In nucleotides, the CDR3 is TGTGCCAGCAGTCTTGGGACAGGGTTCACAGATACGCAGTATTTT.

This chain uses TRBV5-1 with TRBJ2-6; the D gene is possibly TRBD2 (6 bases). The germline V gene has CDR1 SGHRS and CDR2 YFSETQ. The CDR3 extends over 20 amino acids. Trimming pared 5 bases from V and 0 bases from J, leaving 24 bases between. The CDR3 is CASRVLDLGGALSGANVLTF. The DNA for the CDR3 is TGCGCCAGCAGAGTCCTAGATCTGGGAGGCGCCCTCTCTGGGGCCAACGTCCTGACTTTC.

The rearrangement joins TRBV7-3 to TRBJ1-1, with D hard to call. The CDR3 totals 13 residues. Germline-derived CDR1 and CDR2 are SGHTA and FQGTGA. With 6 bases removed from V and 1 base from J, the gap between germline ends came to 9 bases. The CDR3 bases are TGTGCCAGCAGTTTCTCGGGGAACACTGAAGCTTTCTTT. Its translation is CASSFSGNTEAFF.

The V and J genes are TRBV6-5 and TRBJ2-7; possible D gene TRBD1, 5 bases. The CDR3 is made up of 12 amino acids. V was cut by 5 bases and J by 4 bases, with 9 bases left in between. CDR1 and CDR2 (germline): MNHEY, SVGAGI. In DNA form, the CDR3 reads TGTGCCAGCAGTGCCGACAGATACGAGCAGTACTTC. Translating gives CASSADRYEQYF.

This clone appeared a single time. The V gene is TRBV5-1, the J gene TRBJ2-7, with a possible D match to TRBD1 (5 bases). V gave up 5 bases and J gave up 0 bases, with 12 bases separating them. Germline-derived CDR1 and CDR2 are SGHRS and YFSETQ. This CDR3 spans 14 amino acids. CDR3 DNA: TGCGCCAGCAGACAGGAACCATCCTCCTACGAGCAGTACTTC. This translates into CASRQEPSSYEQYF.

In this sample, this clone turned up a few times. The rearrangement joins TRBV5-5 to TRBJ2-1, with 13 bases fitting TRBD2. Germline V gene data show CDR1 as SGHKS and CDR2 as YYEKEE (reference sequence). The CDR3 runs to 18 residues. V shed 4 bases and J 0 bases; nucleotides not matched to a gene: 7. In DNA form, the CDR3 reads TGTGCCAGCAGCCCGGGGACTAGCGGGGTCCCCTCCTACAATGAGCAGTTCTTC. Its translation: CASSPGTSGVPSYNEQFF.

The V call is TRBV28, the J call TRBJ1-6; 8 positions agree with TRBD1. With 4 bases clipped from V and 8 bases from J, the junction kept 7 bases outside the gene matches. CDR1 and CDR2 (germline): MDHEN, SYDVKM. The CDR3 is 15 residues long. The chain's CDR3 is CASSYGDRTDSPLHF. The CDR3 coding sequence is TGTGCCAGCAGTTACGGGGACAGGACGGATTCACCCCTCCACTTT.

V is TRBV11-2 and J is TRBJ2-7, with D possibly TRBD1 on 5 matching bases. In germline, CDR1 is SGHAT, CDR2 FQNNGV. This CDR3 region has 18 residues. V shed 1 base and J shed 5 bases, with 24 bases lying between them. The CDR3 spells CASSLGLYRRQPVDEQYF. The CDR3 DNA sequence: TGTGCCAGCAGCTTAGGACTCTACCGGCGACAGCCGGTCGACGAGCAGTACTTC.

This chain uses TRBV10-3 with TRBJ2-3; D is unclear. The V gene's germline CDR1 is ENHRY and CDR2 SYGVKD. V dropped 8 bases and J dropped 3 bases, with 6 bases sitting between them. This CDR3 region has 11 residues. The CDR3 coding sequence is TGTGCCATCGCGGCTACAGATACGCAGTATTTT. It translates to CAIAATDTQYF.